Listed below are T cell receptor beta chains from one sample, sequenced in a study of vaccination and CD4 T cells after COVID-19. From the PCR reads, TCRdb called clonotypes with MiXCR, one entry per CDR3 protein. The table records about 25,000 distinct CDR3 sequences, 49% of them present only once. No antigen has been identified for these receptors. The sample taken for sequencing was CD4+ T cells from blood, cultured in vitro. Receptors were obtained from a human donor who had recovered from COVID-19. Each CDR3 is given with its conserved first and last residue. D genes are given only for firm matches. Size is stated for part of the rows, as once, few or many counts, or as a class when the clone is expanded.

CDR3nt: TGCGCCAGCAGCTTGGCCGGGGGGACGTATGAAGCTTTCTTT
CDR3aa: CASSLAGGTYEAFF
abundance: -
j_gene: TRBJ1-1
d_gene: -
v_gene: TRBV5-1

CDR3nt: TGTGCCAGCAGTGGGGACTACGAGCAGTACTTC
CDR3aa: CASSGDYEQYF
abundance: few
j_gene: TRBJ2-7
d_gene: -
v_gene: TRBV2

CDR3nt: TGTGCCAGCAGCTTGCTACCAAACAATCAGCCCCAGCATTTT
CDR3aa: CASSLLPNNQPQHF
abundance: once
j_gene: TRBJ1-5
d_gene: -
v_gene: TRBV5-5

CDR3nt: TGCAGTGCTCCCCGGGACAGGCTCTACGAGCAGTACTTC
CDR3aa: CSAPRDRLYEQYF
abundance: few
j_gene: TRBJ2-7
d_gene: TRBD1
v_gene: TRBV20-1

CDR3nt: TGTGCCAGCAGCCATGGGACCGCCTCGAGGGGCGAGCAGTACTTC
CDR3aa: CASSHGTASRGEQYF
abundance: -
j_gene: TRBJ2-7
d_gene: -
v_gene: TRBV7-2

CDR3nt: TGCGGAAGTGGGACTGAGGGGAAACTGTTTTTT
CDR3aa: CGSGTEGKLFF
abundance: -
j_gene: TRBJ1-4
d_gene: -
v_gene: TRBV20-1

CDR3nt: TGCAGTGCTAGGGACAGATCTTTCTCTGGAAACACCATATATTTT
CDR3aa: CSARDRSFSGNTIYF
abundance: -
j_gene: TRBJ1-3
d_gene: -
v_gene: TRBV20-1

CDR3nt: TGTGCCAGCAGCCCGCCCGGGACAGGTACAAGGGGGGCCAACGTCCTGACTTTC
CDR3aa: CASSPPGTGTRGANVLTF
abundance: -
j_gene: TRBJ2-6
d_gene: TRBD1
v_gene: TRBV12-3/TRBV12-4

CDR3nt: TGCAGTGCTCCTAGACAGGCCTACGAGCAGTACTTC
CDR3aa: CSAPRQAYEQYF
abundance: few
j_gene: TRBJ2-7
d_gene: -
v_gene: TRBV20-1

CDR3nt: TGCGCCAGCAGCCAGGACCGTCAGAATCAGCCCCAGCATTTT
CDR3aa: CASSQDRQNQPQHF
abundance: -
j_gene: TRBJ1-5
d_gene: -
v_gene: TRBV10-2

CDR3nt: TGTGCCAGCAGCTTTTTCCTAGCGGGGTTTTCGACAGATACGCAGTATTTT
CDR3aa: CASSFFLAGFSTDTQYF
abundance: -
j_gene: TRBJ2-3
d_gene: TRBD2
v_gene: TRBV11-2

CDR3nt: TGTGCCAGCAGCCGAAGCGGGGAGTTGGACACCGGGGAGCTGTTTTTT
CDR3aa: CASSRSGELDTGELFF
abundance: few
j_gene: TRBJ2-2
d_gene: TRBD2
v_gene: TRBV7-9

CDR3nt: TGTGCCAGCAGGGGACTAGCTCAGGTTGAGGCCCAGTACTTC
CDR3aa: CASRGLAQVEAQYF
abundance: -
j_gene: TRBJ2-5
d_gene: TRBD2
v_gene: TRBV2

CDR3nt: TGTGCCAGCAGTTACGGCCAGATACCTTTTAGCAATCAGCCCCAGCATTTT
CDR3aa: CASSYGQIPFSNQPQHF
abundance: -
j_gene: TRBJ1-5
d_gene: -
v_gene: TRBV6-5

CDR3nt: TGTGCCAGTAGTTCCGGAGACAGGGCGACGCAGTATTTT
CDR3aa: CASSSGDRATQYF
abundance: few
j_gene: TRBJ2-3
d_gene: TRBD1
v_gene: TRBV19

CDR3nt: TGTGCCAGCAGCCCCCAGGGACGGGTATGGGTAGATACGCAGTATTTT
CDR3aa: CASSPQGRVWVDTQYF
abundance: -
j_gene: TRBJ2-3
d_gene: -
v_gene: TRBV11-2

CDR3nt: TGTGCCAGCAGCCCTGGGCTGACAGGTACGCAGTATTTT
CDR3aa: CASSPGLTGTQYF
abundance: few
j_gene: TRBJ2-3
d_gene: -
v_gene: TRBV7-2

CDR3nt: TGCAGTGCTAGAGGGGACGGAAATGAAAAACTGTTTTTT
CDR3aa: CSARGDGNEKLFF
abundance: -
j_gene: TRBJ1-4
d_gene: -
v_gene: TRBV20-1

CDR3nt: TGCGCCAGCACAGTCGCGGGAGGAACTGGGATCTCCGAATACGAGCAGTACTTC
CDR3aa: CASTVAGGTGISEYEQYF
abundance: -
j_gene: TRBJ2-7
d_gene: TRBD2
v_gene: TRBV5-1

CDR3nt: TGTGCCAGCAGTTTGGACAGGAGGATGAACACTGAAGCTTTCTTT
CDR3aa: CASSLDRRMNTEAFF
abundance: few
j_gene: TRBJ1-1
d_gene: TRBD1
v_gene: TRBV6-5

CDR3nt: TGTGCCAGCAGTTTGACAGACATGAACACTGAAGCTTTCTTT
CDR3aa: CASSLTDMNTEAFF
abundance: -
j_gene: TRBJ1-1
d_gene: -
v_gene: TRBV12-3/TRBV12-4

CDR3nt: TGTGCCAGCAGCTTGGGCCCTCCTAGCGCCGGGGAGCTGTTTTTT
CDR3aa: CASSLGPPSAGELFF
abundance: -
j_gene: TRBJ2-2
d_gene: -
v_gene: TRBV5-4

CDR3nt: TGTGCCAGCAGCTTCGGGACCAAAGAGACCCAGTACTTC
CDR3aa: CASSFGTKETQYF
abundance: -
j_gene: TRBJ2-5
d_gene: -
v_gene: TRBV11-2

CDR3nt: TGTGCCAGCAGTCAGTCTAGCACAGATACGCAGTATTTT
CDR3aa: CASSQSSTDTQYF
abundance: -
j_gene: TRBJ2-3
d_gene: -
v_gene: TRBV7-9

CDR3nt: TGCAGTGCTAGGAAGACAGGGGCTGGGGCCAACGTCCTGACTTTC
CDR3aa: CSARKTGAGANVLTF
abundance: -
j_gene: TRBJ2-6
d_gene: TRBD1
v_gene: TRBV20-1

CDR3nt: TGCGCCAGCAGCTTGGGGACAGGGGGCATCACTGAAGCTTTCTTT
CDR3aa: CASSLGTGGITEAFF
abundance: -
j_gene: TRBJ1-1
d_gene: TRBD1
v_gene: TRBV5-1